These T cell receptor beta chains were read from a single sample in a study of cytomegalovirus exposure and HLA in healthy donors. Generated by immunoSEQ multiplex PCR, the TCRdb table keeps only in-frame clones and is missing some. The table shows 130,000 or so clones, with roughly four fifths occurring only once. Material: PBMCs. These receptors all stem from a man younger than 35 in good health and CMV-seropositive. The CDR3 runs from the conserved cysteine through the conserved F or W. A D gene is named only where the DNA matches it firmly. Only some rows state a clone size, as once, few, many or a class for expanded clones.

size	J	D	V	DNA	CDR3
.	TRBJ2-1	.	TRBV9	TGTGCCAGCAGCGCCCAGGGAGGATCCTACAATGAGCAGTTCTTC	CASSAQGGSYNEQFF
.	TRBJ2-3	.	TRBV5-4	TGTGCCAGCAGCTTGGCCGAGGTTGATACGCAGTATTTT	CASSLAEVDTQYF
.	TRBJ1-1	.	TRBV2	TGTGCCAGCATGGGAGGAACACCGAACACTGAAGCTTTCTTT	CASMGGTPNTEAFF
few	TRBJ2-7	TRBD1	TRBV5-1	TGCGCCAGCAGCTTGGAAGAGGGGGCAGGGGGCTCCGGCTACGAGCAGTACTTC	CASSLEEGAGGSGYEQYF
.	TRBJ2-7	.	TRBV5-1	TGCGCCAGCAGCTTGGAGGGGGACCCTTCCTACGAGCAGTACTTC	CASSLEGDPSYEQYF
.	TRBJ1-2	.	TRBV2	TGTGCCAGCAGCACGACAGGTCCTGTGGGCTACACCTTC	CASSTTGPVGYTF
.	TRBJ1-2	.	TRBV6-6	TGTGCCAGCAGTCGCACAAGCTATGGCTACACCTTC	CASSRTSYGYTF
.	TRBJ1-3	.	TRBV5-1	TGCGCCAGCAGCTTGGCCGGCCTAGCCACTGGAAACACCATATATTTT	CASSLAGLATGNTIYF
few	TRBJ2-3	TRBD2	TRBV5-1	TGCGCCAGCAGCTTGGTTACTAGCGGGGAAACAGATACGCAGTATTTT	CASSLVTSGETDTQYF
.	TRBJ1-4	.	TRBV5-1	TGCGCCAGCAGCTTGAGAGGGCCACAAGGCGAAAAACTGTTTTTT	CASSLRGPQGEKLFF
.	TRBJ1-4	TRBD1	TRBV6-6	TGTGCCAGCAGCCCGGGGGGACAGGGAATGGAAAAACTGTTTTTT	CASSPGGQGMEKLFF
once	TRBJ1-5	TRBD1	TRBV18	TGTGCCAGCTCAAGCGGACAGGGGAGAAATCAGCCCCAGCATTTT	CASSSGQGRNQPQHF
.	TRBJ2-7	.	TRBV6-1	TGTGCCAGCAGTGAAAGACATCAAGGTGGCTACGAGCAGTACTTC	CASSERHQGGYEQYF
.	TRBJ2-2	TRBD1	TRBV5-1	TGCGCCAGCACCGACTTGACGGGACAGGGCCACACCGGGGAGCTGTTTTTT	CASTDLTGQGHTGELFF
.	TRBJ2-7	.	TRBV11-3	TGTGCCAGCAGCTTGGGGGCGGGCTACGAGCAGTACTTC	CASSLGAGYEQYF
.	TRBJ2-3	.	TRBV7-2	TGTGCCAGCAGCTTAGCTTTCGGGGCAGATACGCAGTATTTT	CASSLAFGADTQYF
.	TRBJ1-2	TRBD1	TRBV29-1	TGCAGCGTTCCCCCCACGACAGGGGAAAGAAACTATGGCTACACCTTC	CSVPPTTGERNYGYTF
few	TRBJ1-1	.	TRBV10-3	TGTGCCATCACCACAGGGAGCTCCATGAACACTGAAGCTTTCTTT	CAITTGSSMNTEAFF
once	TRBJ2-1	TRBD1	TRBV5-1	TGCGCCAGCAGTGGACAGGGGGTCCAGAGCTCCTACAATGAGCAGTTCTTC	CASSGQGVQSSYNEQFF
.	TRBJ1-1	.	TRBV27	TGTGCCAGCAGTTTATCCAGACTGGAGACTGAAGCTTTCTTT	CASSLSRLETEAFF
.	TRBJ2-7	.	TRBV5-1	TGCGCCAGCAGCTCAGAAGGCGGTACCTACGAGCAGTACTTC	CASSSEGGTYEQYF
.	TRBJ2-7	TRBD2	TRBV6-6	TGTGCCAGCAGTCCTAGCGGGACCTCCTACGAGCAGTACTTC	CASSPSGTSYEQYF
.	TRBJ1-1	.	TRBV4-1	TGCGCCAGCAGCCAAGATCCCCCCGCGGGGATGAACACTGAAGCTTTCTTT	CASSQDPPAGMNTEAFF
few	TRBJ2-7	.	TRBV5-4	TGTGCCAGCAGCTCTGTCGGGGCGGGATACGAGCAGTACTTC	CASSSVGAGYEQYF
.	TRBJ2-7	TRBD1	TRBV2	TGTGCCAGCAGCACGCCGGGACAGGGGGCTTACGAGCAGTACTTC	CASSTPGQGAYEQYF
.	TRBJ2-2	TRBD1	TRBV27	TGTGCCAGCAGTCGGGGGACAGGGACCGGGGAGCTGTTTTTT	CASSRGTGTGELFF
.	TRBJ2-5	TRBD2	TRBV4-2	TGTGCCAGCCGCCCCCGTTCGGGGGGGGTAATTCAAGAGACCCAGTACTTC	CASRPRSGGVIQETQYF
.	TRBJ2-1	TRBD2	TRBV19	TGTGCCAGTCAGACTAGCGGGAGACAGGGTGAGCAGTTCTTC	CASQTSGRQGEQFF
once	TRBJ2-7	TRBD2	TRBV2	TGTGCCACGGGACTAGCGGTCTCCTACGAGCAGTACTTC	CATGLAVSYEQYF
.	TRBJ2-1	.	TRBV27	TGTGCCAGCAGTTTACAGGGAGGAGATGAGCAGTTCTTC	CASSLQGGDEQFF
.	TRBJ2-7	.	TRBV11-3	TGTGCCAGCAGTATAGGGGGGGGCGCTTACAAGGAGCAGTACTTC	CASSIGGGAYKEQYF
.	TRBJ2-2	.	TRBV10-1	TGCGCCAGCTCTGATCATGGGGCTATTGGGACCGGGGAGCTGTTTTTT	CASSDHGAIGTGELFF
.	TRBJ2-3	.	TRBV6-1	TGTGCCAGCAAAGAGGGGGGCACAGATACGCAGTATTTT	CASKEGGTDTQYF
.	TRBJ1-1	.	TRBV10-3	TGTGCCATCAAAGTCAGTGGTGGGAACACTGAAGCTTTCTTT	CAIKVSGGNTEAFF
.	TRBJ2-1	.	TRBV7-8	TGTGCCAGCAGCCAGATCTGGGAGCAGTTCTTC	CASSQIWEQFF
.	TRBJ2-5	.	TRBV5-1	TGCGCCAGCAGCTTGTTGGGGCAGGGAACGGGAGAGCAGTACTTC	CASSLLGQGTGEQYF
.	TRBJ2-3	.	TRBV6-1	TGTGCCAGCAGTCGCCATTCTGACTTCACAGATACGCAGTATTTT	CASSRHSDFTDTQYF
.	TRBJ1-5	.	TRBV27	TGTGCCAGCAGTTTATCTTCCGGTAAGCAGCCCCAGCATTTT	CASSLSSGKQPQHF
once	TRBJ2-3	TRBD1	TRBV27	TGTGCCAGCAGTTTATGGGACAGAGGAGACGCAGCTACGCAGTATTTT	CASSLWDRGDAATQYF
.	TRBJ1-5	TRBD1	TRBV7-8	TGTGCCAGCAGCTCGCCCAGCCGGGACAGCAACTATAGCAATCAGCCCCAGCATTTT	CASSSPSRDSNYSNQPQHF
.	TRBJ2-7	TRBD2	TRBV15	TGTGCCACCTCGAGCGGGAGGTTGTACGAGCAGTACTTC	CATSSGRLYEQYF
.	TRBJ2-7	TRBD1	TRBV27	TGTGCCAGCAGTCCCCCGTGGCGACAGGGGGCCGGCGAGCAGTACTTC	CASSPPWRQGAGEQYF
.	TRBJ1-5	.	TRBV28	TGTGCCAGCAGTCCTCGACAGTCGTATAGCAATCAGCCCCAGCATTTT	CASSPRQSYSNQPQHF
once	TRBJ2-3	TRBD1	TRBV9	TGTGCCAGCAGGGAACCGGGACAGGGGGCTACAGATACGCAGTATTTT	CASREPGQGATDTQYF
.	TRBJ2-2	.	TRBV30	TGTGCCTGGAGCGCCAGGGGAGTTAACACCGGGGAGCTGTTTTTT	CAWSARGVNTGELFF
.	TRBJ1-1	.	TRBV7-8	TGTGCCAGCAAAATTTCTCCAGGTTTGAACACTGAAGCTTTCTTT	CASKISPGLNTEAFF
.	TRBJ2-5	.	TRBV5-4	TGTGCCAGCAGCCCCGGGAGTGGGGCTGGGCAAGAGACCCAGTACTTC	CASSPGSGAGQETQYF